A selection of T cell receptor beta chains follows, all from one sample in a study of blood T cell repertoires in COVID-19. The method was immunoSEQ multiplex PCR; TCRdb's version includes in-frame clones alone and lacks a portion of them. The data hold more than 85,000 clones, with approximately 80% observed a single time. Specimen: peripheral blood. These receptors all come from a man in his 60s with acute or convalescent COVID-19. Each CDR3 is given with its conserved first and last residue. D genes are given only for firm matches. Rows give clone size only sometimes, using once, few, many, or a class for an expanded clone.

D gene: TRBD1; J gene: TRBJ2-7; V gene: TRBV5-1; clone size: NA; CDR3 protein: CASSLAPGQGTYEQYF; CDR3 DNA: TGCGCCAGCAGCTTGGCACCGGGACAGGGTACCTACGAGCAGTACTTC
D gene: NA; J gene: TRBJ1-1; V gene: TRBV7-9; clone size: NA; CDR3 protein: CASSLTADTEAFF; CDR3 DNA: TGTGCCAGCAGCCTGACAGCTGACACTGAAGCTTTCTTT
D gene: NA; J gene: TRBJ2-6; V gene: TRBV6-5; clone size: NA; CDR3 protein: CASSWEPSGANVLTF; CDR3 DNA: TGTGCCAGCAGTTGGGAGCCCTCTGGGGCCAACGTCCTGACTTTC
D gene: NA; J gene: TRBJ2-1; V gene: TRBV3-1/TRBV3-2; clone size: NA; CDR3 protein: CASSQGFVGGPDNEQFF; CDR3 DNA: TGTGCCAGCAGCCAAGGTTTCGTGGGAGGCCCGGACAATGAGCAGTTCTTC
D gene: TRBD1; J gene: TRBJ1-1; V gene: TRBV15; clone size: NA; CDR3 protein: CATSRGTVNTEAFF; CDR3 DNA: TGTGCCACCAGCAGGGGGACAGTGAACACTGAAGCTTTCTTT
D gene: NA; J gene: TRBJ1-5; V gene: TRBV30; clone size: NA; CDR3 protein: CAWSVQGNQPQHF; CDR3 DNA: TGTGCCTGGAGTGTTCAGGGGAATCAGCCCCAGCATTTT
D gene: TRBD1; J gene: TRBJ2-3; V gene: TRBV3-1/TRBV3-2; clone size: NA; CDR3 protein: CASSRRTGVVDTQYF; CDR3 DNA: TGTGCCAGCAGCCGACGGACAGGGGTTGTGGATACGCAGTATTTT
D gene: TRBD2; J gene: TRBJ2-2; V gene: TRBV5-1; clone size: NA; CDR3 protein: CASSKGLAGGNTGELFF; CDR3 DNA: TGCGCCAGCAGCAAAGGACTAGCGGGGGGCAACACCGGGGAGCTGTTTTTT
D gene: NA; J gene: TRBJ1-2; V gene: TRBV2; clone size: few; CDR3 protein: CASSLLAVSGYTF; CDR3 DNA: TGTGCCAGCAGCCTACTGGCGGTGTCGGGCTACACCTTC
D gene: NA; J gene: TRBJ1-2; V gene: TRBV29-1; clone size: NA; CDR3 protein: CSGLVSNYGYTF; CDR3 DNA: TGCAGCGGACTCGTTTCTAACTATGGCTACACCTTC
D gene: TRBD1; J gene: TRBJ2-1; V gene: TRBV2; clone size: NA; CDR3 protein: CASSEEGRGPEQFF; CDR3 DNA: TGTGCCAGCAGTGAAGAGGGAAGGGGGCCGGAGCAGTTCTTC
D gene: TRBD1; J gene: TRBJ2-3; V gene: TRBV7-9; clone size: NA; CDR3 protein: CASSSSPGTGTFTDTQYF; CDR3 DNA: TGTGCCAGCAGCTCCAGTCCCGGGACAGGGACCTTCACAGATACGCAGTATTTT
D gene: NA; J gene: TRBJ2-7; V gene: TRBV2; clone size: NA; CDR3 protein: CASRTAGVGEQYF; CDR3 DNA: TGTGCCAGCAGAACAGCCGGGGTTGGGGAGCAGTACTTC
D gene: TRBD1; J gene: TRBJ1-2; V gene: TRBV4-3; clone size: NA; CDR3 protein: CASSPSRTGSYGYTF; CDR3 DNA: TGCGCCAGCAGCCCCTCTAGGACAGGGAGTTATGGCTACACCTTC
D gene: NA; J gene: TRBJ1-1; V gene: TRBV4-3; clone size: few; CDR3 protein: CASSLEMNTEAFF; CDR3 DNA: TGCGCCAGCAGCCTTGAGATGAACACTGAAGCTTTCTTT
D gene: NA; J gene: TRBJ1-2; V gene: TRBV4-3; clone size: NA; CDR3 protein: CASSQDEGGNYGYTF; CDR3 DNA: TGCGCCAGCAGCCAAGATGAAGGAGGGAACTATGGCTACACCTTC
D gene: TRBD2; J gene: TRBJ2-1; V gene: TRBV27; clone size: NA; CDR3 protein: CASSSQSGGNEQFF; CDR3 DNA: TGTGCCAGCAGTTCCCAATCGGGGGGGAATGAGCAGTTCTTC
D gene: NA; J gene: TRBJ1-6; V gene: TRBV5-4; clone size: NA; CDR3 protein: CASSLAMGRSFSPLHF; CDR3 DNA: TGTGCCAGCAGCTTGGCCATGGGCAGGTCATTTTCACCCCTCCACTTT
D gene: NA; J gene: TRBJ1-2; V gene: TRBV7-2; clone size: few; CDR3 protein: CASSTRQKSLNYGYTF; CDR3 DNA: TGTGCCAGCAGCACCCGACAGAAGAGTCTTAACTATGGCTACACCTTC
D gene: NA; J gene: TRBJ1-5; V gene: TRBV18; clone size: once; CDR3 protein: CASSEQGFNQPQHF; CDR3 DNA: TGTGCCAGCTCAGAACAGGGATTCAATCAGCCCCAGCATTTT
D gene: NA; J gene: TRBJ2-7; V gene: TRBV30; clone size: NA; CDR3 protein: CAWSRRGTYEQYF; CDR3 DNA: TGTGCCTGGAGTCGACGGGGAACCTACGAGCAGTACTTC
D gene: NA; J gene: TRBJ1-4; V gene: TRBV5-1; clone size: NA; CDR3 protein: CASSLGTATTVNEKLFF; CDR3 DNA: TGCGCCAGCAGCTTGGGGACAGCGACGACGGTGAATGAAAAACTGTTTTTT
D gene: TRBD1; J gene: TRBJ1-4; V gene: TRBV3-1/TRBV3-2; clone size: once; CDR3 protein: CASSVGQGPRGLFF; CDR3 DNA: TGTGCCAGCAGCGTGGGACAGGGCCCCCGAGGACTGTTTTTT
D gene: NA; J gene: TRBJ1-2; V gene: TRBV27; clone size: NA; CDR3 protein: CASSPHDSNYGYTF; CDR3 DNA: TGTGCCAGCAGTCCCCATGACAGTAACTATGGCTACACCTTC
D gene: TRBD2; J gene: TRBJ2-3; V gene: TRBV11-3; clone size: NA; CDR3 protein: CASSPGEGMGTDTQYF; CDR3 DNA: TGTGCCAGCAGCCCCGGGGAGGGGATGGGCACAGATACGCAGTATTTT
D gene: TRBD1; J gene: TRBJ1-6; V gene: TRBV6-2/TRBV6-3; clone size: NA; CDR3 protein: CASSVGQHNSPLHF; CDR3 DNA: TGTGCCAGCAGTGTGGGACAGCATAATTCACCCCTCCACTTT
D gene: TRBD2; J gene: TRBJ2-3; V gene: TRBV6-5; clone size: NA; CDR3 protein: CASTLASGGQSTQYF; CDR3 DNA: TGTGCCAGCACATTGGCTAGCGGGGGCCAGAGTACGCAGTATTTT
D gene: NA; J gene: TRBJ2-7; V gene: TRBV19; clone size: NA; CDR3 protein: CASSPPRRPYEQYF; CDR3 DNA: TGTGCCAGTAGTCCGCCTAGGCGCCCCTACGAGCAGTACTTC
D gene: NA; J gene: TRBJ1-4; V gene: TRBV5-5; clone size: NA; CDR3 protein: CASSLGRGGEKLFF; CDR3 DNA: TGTGCCAGCAGCTTGGGAAGGGGAGGAGAAAAACTGTTTTTT
D gene: NA; J gene: TRBJ1-1; V gene: TRBV7-9; clone size: once; CDR3 protein: CASRGLGNEAFF; CDR3 DNA: TGTGCCAGCAGAGGACTCGGGAATGAAGCTTTCTTT
D gene: NA; J gene: TRBJ2-2; V gene: TRBV27; clone size: once; CDR3 protein: CASSLMRGPGELFF; CDR3 DNA: TGTGCCAGCAGTTTAATGCGGGGCCCCGGGGAGCTGTTTTTT
D gene: NA; J gene: TRBJ1-2; V gene: TRBV28; clone size: NA; CDR3 protein: CASSSLLFLKGVYGYTF; CDR3 DNA: TGTGCCAGCAGCTCCCTATTGTTTTTGAAGGGGGTATATGGCTACACCTTC
D gene: TRBD1; J gene: TRBJ2-1; V gene: TRBV2; clone size: NA; CDR3 protein: CASSPLGQGTYNEQFF; CDR3 DNA: TGTGCCAGTTCCCCCCTGGGACAGGGAACCTACAATGAGCAGTTCTTC
D gene: NA; J gene: TRBJ1-5; V gene: TRBV4-2; clone size: NA; CDR3 protein: CASSQDIWARPNQPQHF; CDR3 DNA: TGTGCCAGCAGCCAAGATATATGGGCCAGGCCCAATCAGCCCCAGCATTTT
D gene: NA; J gene: TRBJ1-5; V gene: TRBV6-2/TRBV6-3; clone size: NA; CDR3 protein: CASSSYLGGNQPQHF; CDR3 DNA: TGTGCCAGCAGCTCCTATTTGGGGGGGAATCAGCCCCAGCATTTT
D gene: TRBD1; J gene: TRBJ2-5; V gene: TRBV11-2; clone size: NA; CDR3 protein: CASLRDRGETQYF; CDR3 DNA: TGTGCCAGCCTCCGGGACAGGGGGGAGACCCAGTACTTC
D gene: TRBD2; J gene: TRBJ2-3; V gene: TRBV13; clone size: NA; CDR3 protein: CASSSSPGGGLTDTQYF; CDR3 DNA: TGTGCCAGCAGCTCCAGCCCTGGCGGGGGGCTTACAGATACGCAGTATTTT
D gene: TRBD1; J gene: TRBJ1-2; V gene: TRBV18; clone size: NA; CDR3 protein: CASSPAPLQGTFNYGYTF; CDR3 DNA: TGTGCCAGCTCACCCGCACCCTTACAGGGGACCTTTAACTATGGCTACACCTTC
D gene: TRBD1; J gene: TRBJ1-2; V gene: TRBV3-1/TRBV3-2; clone size: NA; CDR3 protein: CASSQGAGGGLYGYTF; CDR3 DNA: TGTGCCAGCAGCCAAGGGGCAGGGGGAGGCCTCTATGGCTACACCTTC
D gene: TRBD1; J gene: TRBJ1-5; V gene: TRBV10-1; clone size: NA; CDR3 protein: CASSGTGGGLWLEDQPQHF; CDR3 DNA: TGCGCCAGCAGCGGGACAGGGGGCGGACTGTGGCTCGAGGATCAGCCCCAGCATTTT
D gene: NA; J gene: TRBJ2-7; V gene: TRBV6-2/TRBV6-3; clone size: few; CDR3 protein: CASSPAVDSSYEQYF; CDR3 DNA: TGTGCCAGCAGCCCCGCGGTGGACAGCTCCTACGAGCAGTACTTC
D gene: NA; J gene: TRBJ2-3; V gene: TRBV6-5; clone size: NA; CDR3 protein: CASRATRLSTDTQYF; CDR3 DNA: TGTGCCAGCAGGGCGACTAGGCTTAGCACAGATACGCAGTATTTT
D gene: NA; J gene: TRBJ1-5; V gene: TRBV12-3/TRBV12-4; clone size: NA; CDR3 protein: CASSFRGFQPQHF; CDR3 DNA: TGTGCCAGCAGTTTTAGAGGGTTTCAGCCCCAGCATTTT
D gene: TRBD1; J gene: TRBJ1-4; V gene: TRBV15; clone size: NA; CDR3 protein: CATSSTPGQGNEKLFF; CDR3 DNA: TGTGCCACCAGCAGCACGCCGGGACAGGGTAATGAAAAACTGTTTTTT
D gene: NA; J gene: TRBJ1-1; V gene: TRBV5-5; clone size: NA; CDR3 protein: CASSLGGGVRSFEAFF; CDR3 DNA: TGTGCCAGCAGCTTGGGGGGCGGGGTCAGGAGCTTTGAAGCTTTCTTT
D gene: NA; J gene: TRBJ2-3; V gene: TRBV2; clone size: NA; CDR3 protein: CASSSSRPSTDTQYF; CDR3 DNA: TGTGCCAGCAGTTCCTCCAGGCCGAGCACAGATACGCAGTATTTT
D gene: NA; J gene: TRBJ1-5; V gene: TRBV2; clone size: NA; CDR3 protein: CASSLGERQPQHF; CDR3 DNA: TGTGCCAGCAGTTTGGGAGAGCGGCAGCCCCAGCATTTT
D gene: TRBD1; J gene: TRBJ1-1; V gene: TRBV11-1; clone size: NA; CDR3 protein: CASSLGATRGTSLLF; CDR3 DNA: TGTGCCAGCAGCTTGGGGGCCACCAGGGGGACAAGTCTTCTCTTT